The rows below give T cell receptor beta chains drawn from one sample of a study of blood T cell repertoires in COVID-19. Sequencing used immunoSEQ multiplex PCR; TCRdb keeps in-frame clones, though not all of them. The sample carries about 83,000 clones, approximately 86% recorded once. The sequenced material came from peripheral blood. All receptors derive from a woman older than 75 in a cohort sampled during active or convalescent COVID-19. The CDR3 runs from the conserved cysteine through the conserved F or W. Fields, in order: clone size, D gene, J gene, CDR3 length, V gene, CDR3 DNA, CDR3 protein. A D gene is named only where the DNA matches it firmly. The size of a clone is reported for some rows only, either as once, few or many, or as a class for expanded clones.

>once|-|TRBJ1-2|15|TRBV18
TGTGCCAGCTCACCTAGCGGGGTACTCCTCTATGGCTACACCTTC
CASSPSGVLLYGYTF
>-|-|TRBJ1-3|15|TRBV28
TGTGCCAGCAGTCCGACGGGGAGCTCTGGAAACACCATATATTTT
CASSPTGSSGNTIYF
>-|-|TRBJ2-3|17|TRBV4-2
TGTGCCAGCAGCCAAGAGAGGGCTACGGGGGGCGCAGATACGCAGTATTTT
CASSQERATGGADTQYF
>-|TRBD1|TRBJ1-1|16|TRBV5-1
TGCGCCAGCAACCTGGGACAGTCACCCATGAACACTGAAGCTTTCTTT
CASNLGQSPMNTEAFF
>-|TRBD1|TRBJ1-2|11|TRBV29-1
TGCAGCGCCGGGACAGACTATGGCTACACCTTC
CSAGTDYGYTF
>-|TRBD2|TRBJ2-1|13|TRBV15
TGTGCCACCAGCAGGGGAGGGACGAATGAGCAGTTCTTC
CATSRGGTNEQFF
>-|-|TRBJ2-5|15|TRBV18
TGTGCCAGCTCACCGACCAGGGCTGGGCAAGAGACCCAGTACTTC
CASSPTRAGQETQYF
>once|-|TRBJ1-2|11|TRBV12-5
TGTGCTAGTGGTTCCTCAGGGATCAACACCTTC
CASGSSGINTF
>once|-|TRBJ1-2|15|TRBV28
TGTGCCAGCAGCCAGATGGGGGGGAAAAACTATGGCTACACCTTC
CASSQMGGKNYGYTF
>-|TRBD1|TRBJ1-2|14|TRBV3-1/TRBV3-2
TGTGCCAGCAGTTTCATAGGGACAGAGTATGGCTACACCTTC
CASSFIGTEYGYTF
>-|-|TRBJ1-1|11|TRBV5-6
TGTGCCAGCAGCTCCAGGGCTGAAGCTTTCTTT
CASSSRAEAFF
>few|-|TRBJ2-5|13|TRBV5-1
TGCGCCAGCCGTACAGGGAACCAAGAGACCCAGTACTTC
CASRTGNQETQYF
>-|-|TRBJ1-2|13|TRBV30
TGTGCCTGGAAAAGCGGAGGGTCCTATGGCTACACCTTC
CAWKSGGSYGYTF
>-|TRBD2|TRBJ2-7|15|TRBV28
TGTGCCAGCATCCCTGCGGGCGGGAGAGGATACGAGCAGTACTTC
CASIPAGGRGYEQYF
>-|TRBD1|TRBJ1-2|13|TRBV29-1
TGCAGCGTCCGTCCTACAGGGGTAAATGGCTACACCTTC
CSVRPTGVNGYTF
>-|TRBD1|TRBJ1-2|16|TRBV4-1
TGCGCCAGCAGCCTCAGAACAGGGGCCCTTCCCTATGGCTACACCTTC
CASSLRTGALPYGYTF
>-|TRBD1|TRBJ2-1|16|TRBV25-1
TGTGCCAGCAGTGATCCCGGGACAGGGGTCTACAATGAGCAGTTCTTC
CASSDPGTGVYNEQFF
>-|-|TRBJ2-4|12|TRBV11-3
TGTGCCAGCAGCTCCCAGGGGAGCATTCAGTACTTC
CASSSQGSIQYF
>-|TRBD1|TRBJ1-6|15|TRBV14
TGTGCCAGCAGCCAACTAGGACAGGCTTTAAGACCCCTCCACTTT
CASSQLGQALRPLHF
>-|-|TRBJ1-2|14|TRBV28
TGTGCCAGCAGTCCGGATCAGGGTGGCTATGGCTACACCTTC
CASSPDQGGYGYTF
>-|-|TRBJ2-3|14|TRBV19
TGTGCCAGTAGCCCGCGCCTCGGCACAGATACGCAGTATTTT
CASSPRLGTDTQYF
>-|TRBD1|TRBJ1-2|14|TRBV9
TGTGCCAGCAGCGTAGTGGGACAGGGTTATGGCTACACCTTC
CASSVVGQGYGYTF
>-|TRBD1|TRBJ1-2|14|TRBV28
TGTGCCAGCAGTTTACTCAAGGGGGCCTATGGCTACACCTTC
CASSLLKGAYGYTF
>few|-|TRBJ1-1|14|TRBV11-3
TGTGCCAGCAGCTTTACAGGTTCTGGCACTGAAGCTTTCTTT
CASSFTGSGTEAFF
>-|-|TRBJ2-4|13|TRBV11-3
TGTGCCAGCAGCTTAGGGGCCCCGGACATTCAGTACTTC
CASSLGAPDIQYF
>-|-|TRBJ1-1|12|TRBV5-6
TGTGCCAGCAGCTTGGGGAGGGCTGAAGCTTTCTTT
CASSLGRAEAFF
>-|TRBD1|TRBJ2-4|15|TRBV6-5
TGTGCCAGCAGTAGAGGCGGGACAGGCCCTCACATTCAGTACTTC
CASSRGGTGPHIQYF
>-|-|TRBJ2-5|14|TRBV3-1/TRBV3-2
TGTGCCAGCAGCCCGCCCACGGGGCAAGAGACCCAGTACTTC
CASSPPTGQETQYF
>-|TRBD2|TRBJ2-7|13|TRBV10-2
TGCGCCAGCAAGGTTAGCGGGAGGAACGAGCAGTACTTC
CASKVSGRNEQYF
>-|-|TRBJ2-3|14|TRBV5-1
TGCGCCAGCAGCCCCCCGGCGGGCACAGATACGCAGTATTTT
CASSPPAGTDTQYF
>-|-|TRBJ2-1|14|TRBV18
TGTGCCAGCTCACCACCTGGCCAATACAATGAGCAGTTCTTC
CASSPPGQYNEQFF
>few|-|TRBJ1-1|16|TRBV6-1
TGTGCCAGCAGTGCCTCAAAAAAGGATACGGGGACTGAAGCTTTCTTT
CASSASKKDTGTEAFF
>-|-|TRBJ1-3|13|TRBV12-5
TGTGCTAGTGGTTTAACGGGGGGAAACACCATATATTTT
CASGLTGGNTIYF
>-|TRBD1|TRBJ1-5|13|TRBV6-5
TGTGCCAGCACGGGACAGGTTAATCAGCCCCAGCATTTT
CASTGQVNQPQHF
>-|TRBD1|TRBJ2-7|15|TRBV9
TGTGCCAGCAGCGTGGGGCAGGGGGCGTCACACGAGCAGTACTTC
CASSVGQGASHEQYF